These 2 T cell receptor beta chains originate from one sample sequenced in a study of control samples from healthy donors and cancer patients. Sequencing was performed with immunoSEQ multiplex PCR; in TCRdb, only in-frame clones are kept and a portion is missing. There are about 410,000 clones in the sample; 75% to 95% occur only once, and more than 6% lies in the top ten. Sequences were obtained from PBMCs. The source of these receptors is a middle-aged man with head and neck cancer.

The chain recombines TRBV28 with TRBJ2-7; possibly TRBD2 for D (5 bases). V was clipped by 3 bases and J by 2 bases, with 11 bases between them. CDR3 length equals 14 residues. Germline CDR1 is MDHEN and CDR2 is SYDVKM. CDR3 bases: TGTGCCAGCAGTTTCCCGGGAAGGGCCTACGAGCAGTACTTC. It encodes CASSFPGRAYEQYF.

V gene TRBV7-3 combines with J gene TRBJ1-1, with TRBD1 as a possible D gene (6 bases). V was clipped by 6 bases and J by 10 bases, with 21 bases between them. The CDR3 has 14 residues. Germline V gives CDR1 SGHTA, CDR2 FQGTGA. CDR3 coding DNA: TGTGCCAGCAGTTCCGGCCCCGGGGGCCTCACAGCTTTCTTT. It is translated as CASSSGPGGLTAFF.